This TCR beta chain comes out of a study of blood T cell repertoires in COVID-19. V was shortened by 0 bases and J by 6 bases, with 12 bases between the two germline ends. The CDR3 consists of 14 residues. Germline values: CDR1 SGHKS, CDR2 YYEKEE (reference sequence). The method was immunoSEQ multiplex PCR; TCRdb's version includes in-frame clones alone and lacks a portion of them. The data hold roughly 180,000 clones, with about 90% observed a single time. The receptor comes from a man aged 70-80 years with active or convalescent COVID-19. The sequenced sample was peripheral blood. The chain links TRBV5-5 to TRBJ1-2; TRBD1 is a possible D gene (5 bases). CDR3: CASSLDRPRDGYTF. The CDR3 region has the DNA TGTGCCAGCAGCTTGGACAGGCCCAGGGATGGCTACACCTTC.